The entry that follows covers one T cell receptor (beta chain) sequence. Its cognate antigen is unknown. Germline CDR1 is SGHAT and CDR2 is FQNNGV. This CDR3 has 17 residues. This sample was included in a study of monozygotic twins with inflammatory bowel disease. The draw for each donor consisted of a single 2.5 ml blood sample. Points from the study as a whole: Twin concordance left repertoire similarity unchanged, with limited power a possible explanation for this lack of difference. A reduction in TCRbeta diversity (inverse Simpson) was seen in IBD patients relative to healthy co-twins.

The study subjected TCRalpha and TCRbeta cDNA to two nested PCRs of about 17 and 10 cycles. With the 5' RACE reads reprocessed, TCRdb shows one record per CDR3 protein and no DNA. The sample shows under 200,000 distinct CDR3 sequences, and approximately 2.5% sits with its ten largest clones. The rearrangement links TRBV11-2 to TRBJ2-1; the D call of TRBD2 rests on TCRdb alone, since no DNA is present to check it. Sequenced sample: blood. This TCR derives from a human donor with ulcerative colitis or Crohn's disease, or a healthy co-twin of an affected twin (not recorded which). The CDR3 protein is CASSFIAGGALYNEQFF.